This section outlines one T cell receptor beta chain sequence together with its context. Antigen: not known. They built TCR cDNA with 5'RACE template switching, a step that put in a universal primer site and UMIs. TCRdb re-analysed the 5' RACE reads in MiXCR, keeping a single row per CDR3 protein. The data show 610,000 or so distinct CDR3 sequences, about 12% seen once. CDR1 and CDR2 (germline): SGHTA, FQGNSA. The length of the CDR3 is 14 residues. The germline V and J ends were trimmed by 4 bases and 7 bases, with 17 bases remaining between them. This specimen belongs to a study of T cells after yellow fever vaccination. Study observations and caveats: The secondary T-cell response peaked on day 5, not day 15, but was weaker.

This material consisted of PBMCs, taken on the day of the yellow fever booster vaccination. The receptor's source is a man aged 25 to 40 who received the YFV17D yellow fever vaccine. The rearrangement uses TRBV7-2 and TRBJ2-7, with D perhaps TRBD1 (5 bases). In nucleotides, the CDR3 is TGTGCCAGCAGCTCCCGACTCTCCTCAGGGGAGCAGTACTTC. Translating gives CASSSRLSSGEQYF.